A single sample is the source of the 17 T cell receptor beta chains below, sequenced in a study of cytomegalovirus exposure and HLA in healthy donors. PCR used 60 Vbeta primers and 13 Jbeta primers. Produced via immunoSEQ multiplex PCR; TCRdb's table is partial and in-frame only. This sample has about 160,000 clones, with 60% to 80% found just once. What was sequenced was PBMCs. These receptors all come from a woman in her thirties in good health and CMV-seronegative.

Of note for this clone: One junction end disagrees with the germline gene, perhaps due to a read error. This chain links TRBV6-5 with TRBJ2-1; no clear D gene. The CDR3 sequence is 11 residues long. Germline CDR1 and CDR2: MNHEY and SVGAGI. The CDR3 region has the DNA TGTGCTAGCAGTTACGGGCAGAGGCAGTTCTTC. It translates to CASSYGQRQFF.

This clone was detected once. The CDR3 spells CASTLLQGIEPQHF. CDR3 coding DNA: TGTGCCAGCACTCTCTTACAGGGGATTGAGCCCCAGCATTTT. This chain connects TRBV2 to TRBJ1-5; 7 nucleotides agree with TRBD1. CDR3 length: 14 amino acids. Germline loops: CDR1 SNHLY, CDR2 FYNNEI. The ends lost 7 bases at V and 8 bases at J; junction bases unmatched: 11.

CDR3 DNA sequence: TGCGCCAGCAGCCAAGTCCCCCTTAAACAGGGGGTCGGCACTGAAGCTTTCTTT. It yields the protein CASSQVPLKQGVGTEAFF. V is TRBV4-1 and J is TRBJ1-1, with 8 bases fitting TRBD1. The CDR3 contains 18 residues. V shed 1 base and J 4 bases; nucleotides not matched to a gene: 14. Germline V lookup: CDR1 MGHRA, CDR2 YSYEKL.

This chain uses TRBV6-6 with TRBJ2-1; perhaps TRBD2 as D (6 bases). V shed 6 bases and J shed 4 bases, with 16 bases lying between them. CDR3 length: 15 residues. In germline, CDR1 is MNHNY, CDR2 SVGAGI (reference sequence). In DNA, the CDR3 is TGTGCCAGCAGACACCTTAGCGGTCCTTACAATGAGCAGTTCTTC. Translation gives CASRHLSGPYNEQFF.

The gene calls are TRBV7-9 and TRBJ1-3; 7 bases align to TRBD1. The ends lost 7 bases at V and 0 bases at J; junction bases unmatched: 3. Per germline, CDR1 SEHNR and CDR2 FQNEAQ (reference sequence). The CDR3 sequence is 14 residues long. This CDR3 is CASTPGGSGNTIYF. For the CDR3, the DNA is TGTGCCAGCACCCCAGGGGGCTCTGGAAACACCATATATTTT.

V usage is TRBV29-1 and J usage is TRBJ1-2; D is uncertain. Trimming shortened V by 6 bases and J by 2 bases, and 7 bases separated the two germline ends. CDR1 is SQVTM and CDR2 is ANQGSEA in the germline V gene. The length of the CDR3 is 11 residues. CDR3: CSVSSNYGYTF. CDR3 nucleotides: TGCAGCGTCTCCTCCAACTATGGCTACACCTTC.

This chain links TRBV6-6 with TRBJ2-1; weak D call: TRBD2 (6 bases). The CDR3 runs 15 residues. V gave up 6 bases and J gave up 5 bases, with 17 bases separating them. The germline CDR1 and CDR2 sequences are MNHNY and SVGAGI (reference sequence). The CDR3 here is CASRYIGGVNNEQFF. The CDR3 nucleotides read TGTGCCAGCAGGTACATCGGGGGAGTGAACAATGAGCAGTTCTTC.

The chain couples TRBV6-5 to TRBJ1-1; tentative D call: TRBD1 (6 bases). V was trimmed by 5 bases and J by 5 bases, leaving 12 bases between them. The CDR3 runs 13 residues. Per germline, CDR1 MNHEY and CDR2 SVGAGI. The CDR3 DNA is TGTGCCAGCAGTAACAGGGTCCAGACTGAAGCTTTCTTT. Translating gives CASSNRVQTEAFF.

The V call is TRBV14, the J call TRBJ1-4; perhaps TRBD1 as D (5 bases). The CDR3 is made up of 15 amino acids. CDR1 and CDR2 from the germline V gene are SGHDN and FVKESK. Trimming shortened V by 0 bases and J by 12 bases, and 17 bases separated the two germline ends. The CDR3 DNA reads TGTGCCAGCAGCCAAGAGGGGACTGCTCGTAGGGAACTGTTTTTT. Translated, it gives CASSQEGTARRELFF.

CDR3 DNA sequence: TGTGCCAGTAGTGCCTACTCCCGGGACAGTCCCTATGGCTACACCTTC. Translating it yields CASSAYSRDSPYGYTF. The chain employs TRBV19 and TRBJ1-2; TRBD1 aligns across 7 bases. Germline loops: CDR1 LNHDA, CDR2 SQIVND (reference sequence). This CDR3 contains 16 residues. The trim removed 5 bases at V and 4 bases at J, leaving 13 bases unmatched. Together with reference TRBV19 and TRBJ1-2, the CDR3 gives the full variable domain: DGGITQSPKYLFRKEGQNVTLSCEQNLNHDAMYWYRQDPGQGLRLIYYSQIVNDFQKGDIAEGYSVSREKKESFPLTVTSAQKNPTAFYLCASSAYSRDSPYGYTFGSGTRLTVV.

The V and J genes are TRBV6-1 and TRBJ2-7, with 12 bases that match TRBD2. The J segment lost 0 bases and the V segment lost 5 bases, leaving 2 bases of the junction unmatched. Per the germline V gene, CDR1 is MNHNS and CDR2 is SASEGT. There are 15 residues in the CDR3. The CDR3 coding sequence is TGTGCCAGCAGTTCGACTAGCGGGGGCTCCTACGAGCAGTACTTC. Encoded protein: CASSSTSGGSYEQYF.

This clone was counted a few times. The V and J genes are TRBV7-2 and TRBJ2-7; the D is unclear. V was shortened by 1 base and J by 0 bases, with 7 bases between the two germline ends. Germline V CDR1 and CDR2: SGHTA, FQGNSA. The CDR3 length is 14 residues. This chain's CDR3 is CASSLVFSSYEQYF. The CDR3 DNA reads TGTGCCAGCAGCTTAGTTTTCAGCTCCTACGAGCAGTACTTC.

The gene calls are TRBV30 and TRBJ2-2, with 8 bases aligning to TRBD2. Germline CDR1 is GTSNPN and CDR2 is SVGIG (reference sequence). The CDR3 loop spans 14 amino acids. With 3 bases clipped from V and 0 bases from J, the junction kept 0 bases outside the gene matches. The DNA for the CDR3 is TGTGCCTGGAGCGGGGGGGCGAACACCGGGGAGCTGTTTTTT. Translating it yields CAWSGGANTGELFF.

J is TRBJ1-1 and V is TRBV29-1; TRBD1 agrees at 8 bases. CDR3 length: 13 residues. J was trimmed by 4 bases and V by 7 bases; bases with no gene match: 8. Germline V gene lookup returns CDR1 SQVTM and CDR2 ANQGSEA. In DNA, the CDR3 is TGCAGCGCACCGGGACAGGCCGCCACTGAAGCTTTCTTT. Translated, it gives CSAPGQAATEAFF. Complete variable domain (other parts from reference TRBV29-1 and TRBJ1-1): SAVISQKPSRDICQRGTSLTIQCQVDSQVTMMFWYRQQPGQSLTLIATANQGSEATYESGFVIDKFPISRPNLTFSTLTVSNMSPEDSSIYLCSAPGQAATEAFFGQGTRLTVV.

This clone was counted between two and nine times. The chain uses TRBV30 and TRBJ1-2; D gene ambiguous. The CDR3 has 10 amino acids. CDR1 is GTSNPN and CDR2 is SVGIG in the germline V gene (reference sequence). The CDR3 sequence is CVSVNYGYTF. The CDR3 DNA is TGTGTTTCGGTCAACTATGGCTACACCTTC.

This clone has more than one count but fewer than ten. V is TRBV28 and J is TRBJ1-1, with unresolved D. Germline CDR1 reads MDHEN; CDR2 reads SYDVKM. With 3 bases removed from V and 5 bases from J, the gap between germline ends came to 13 bases. CDR3 length: 14 residues. This CDR3 is CASSLGQAGTEAFF. The CDR3 DNA reads as TGTGCCAGCAGTTTGGGCCAGGCTGGTACTGAAGCTTTCTTT.

This clone was observed once. J is TRBJ1-1 and V is TRBV28; no definite D call. With 6 bases removed from V and 2 bases from J, the gap between germline ends came to 7 bases. CDR3 length: 12 amino acids. CDR1 is MDHEN, CDR2 SYDVKM, per germline. CDR3 amino acids: CASSTANTEAFF. CDR3 in DNA: TGTGCCAGCAGCACAGCAAACACTGAAGCTTTCTTT.